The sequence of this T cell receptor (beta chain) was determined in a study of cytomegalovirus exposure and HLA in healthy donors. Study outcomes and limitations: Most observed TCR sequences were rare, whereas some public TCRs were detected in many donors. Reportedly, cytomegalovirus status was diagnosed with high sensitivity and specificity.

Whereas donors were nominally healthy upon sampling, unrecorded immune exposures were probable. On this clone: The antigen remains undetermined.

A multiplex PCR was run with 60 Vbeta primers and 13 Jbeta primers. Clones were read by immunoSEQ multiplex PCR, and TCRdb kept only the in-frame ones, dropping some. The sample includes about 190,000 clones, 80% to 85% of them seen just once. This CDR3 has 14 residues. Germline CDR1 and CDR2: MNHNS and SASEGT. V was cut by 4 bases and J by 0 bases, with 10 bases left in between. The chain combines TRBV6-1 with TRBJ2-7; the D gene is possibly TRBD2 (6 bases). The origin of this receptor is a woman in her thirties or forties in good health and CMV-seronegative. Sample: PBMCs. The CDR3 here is CASSVEGPSYEQYF. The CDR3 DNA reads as TGTGCCAGCAGTGTGGAGGGACCCTCCTACGAGCAGTACTTC.